The T cell receptor (beta chain) described here comes from a study of tumor and adjacent non-tumor tissue in lung cancer. The length of the CDR3 is 14 residues. Germline values: CDR1 SGHRS, CDR2 YFSETQ. Trimming removed 0 bases at V and 8 bases at J, with 12 bases between. No cell sorting was done before RNA was extracted from the tissue. The normal lung tissue was taken more than 3 cm from the tumor edge. The library came from three nested PCR rounds adapted from ARM-PCR protocols. TCRdb re-derived calls from the multiplex PCR reads in MiXCR, one entry per CDR3 protein. The data contain about 98,000 distinct CDR3 sequences, 80% of them singletons. Overall study results and limits: Top 100 clones took a larger repertoire share in normal lung.

This clonotype appeared many times. Antigen specificity is unknown. V usage is TRBV5-1 and J usage is TRBJ2-1, with D possibly TRBD2 on 5 matching bases. Sequences were obtained from distant non-tumor lung tissue. The origin of this receptor is a man between 60 and 70 years old with small cell lung cancer. Here the CDR3 DNA reads TGCGCCAGCAGCTTGGTCCTAGCTCGCGATGAGCAGTTCTTC. It codes for CASSLVLARDEQFF.